The 8 T cell receptor beta chains below come from one sample, sequenced in a study of cytomegalovirus exposure and HLA in healthy donors. Primers included in the PCR were 60 Vbeta and 13 Jbeta primers. Here immunoSEQ multiplex PCR was the method, and the copy in TCRdb shows in-frame clones only, minus some. The sample has about 170,000 clones; roughly 70% are singletons. The sample comprised PBMCs. The receptors come from a woman younger than 30 in good health and CMV-seropositive.

The chain is built from TRBV6-1 and TRBJ1-1, with D possibly matching TRBD1 (5 bases). V was cut by 4 bases and J by 4 bases, with 10 bases left in between. The CDR3 loop spans 13 amino acids. The germline gives CDR1 MNHNS, CDR2 SASEGT. Here the CDR3 reads CASSGRGPTEAFF. The CDR3 nucleotides read TGTGCCAGCAGTGGGCGGGGACCCACTGAAGCTTTCTTT.

The V and J genes are TRBV5-1 and TRBJ1-4; D not certain. Trimming removed 0 bases at V and 7 bases at J, with 16 bases between. This CDR3 has 16 amino acids. CDR1 is SGHRS and CDR2 is YFSETQ in the germline V gene. CDR3 sequence reads: CASSLGSRRGGEKLFF. CDR3 DNA sequence: TGCGCCAGCAGCTTGGGGTCCCGGCGCGGTGGTGAAAAACTGTTTTTT.

This chain joins TRBV7-8 and TRBJ1-2, with a weak D call TRBD1 (5 bases). This CDR3 contains 15 residues. V dropped 6 bases and J dropped 2 bases, with 16 bases sitting between them. Germline CDR1 and CDR2: SGHVS and FQNEAQ. The CDR3: CASRPVGGENYGYTF. The DNA for the CDR3 is TGTGCCAGCAGGCCAGTCGGAGGGGAAAACTATGGCTACACCTTC.

This chain links TRBV5-4 with TRBJ2-2, with D unresolved. The length of the CDR3 is 13 residues. Germline CDR1 reads SGHNT; CDR2 reads YYREEE (reference sequence). Trimming took 7 bases from V and 3 from J, leaving 10 bases between them. The CDR3 reads CASASGYTGELFF. CDR3 nucleotides: TGTGCCAGCGCTTCCGGGTACACCGGGGAGCTGTTTTTT. Full variable domain (missing parts from reference TRBV5-4 and TRBJ2-2): ETGVTQSPTHLIKTRGQQVTLRCSSQSGHNTVSWYQQALGQGPQFIFQYYREEENGRGNFPPRFSGLQFPNYSSELNVNALELDDSALYLCASASGYTGELFFGEGSRLTVL.

This sequence joins TRBV9 and TRBJ1-4; 12 nucleotides agree with TRBD1. This CDR3 is built from 16 residues. The V gene's germline CDR1 is SGDLS and CDR2 YYNGEE. The J segment lost 7 bases and the V segment lost 2 bases, leaving 6 bases of the junction unmatched. CDR3 DNA: TGTGCCAGCAGCGTCGGCGGGACAGGGGGCGTTGAAAAACTGTTTTTT. Translation gives CASSVGGTGGVEKLFF.

The genes are TRBV5-1 and TRBJ2-3, with TRBD2 identical over 11 bases. Germline CDR1 SGHRS, CDR2 YFSETQ. The J segment lost 4 bases and the V segment lost 5 bases, leaving 12 bases of the junction unmatched. The CDR3 spans 17 residues. CDR3: CASSPLAGATSPDTQYF. CDR3 nucleotide sequence: TGCGCCAGCAGTCCACTAGCGGGGGCCACGAGCCCAGATACGCAGTATTTT.

The genes are TRBV7-3 and TRBJ2-7; TRBD2 agrees at 8 bases. Germline values: CDR1 SGHTA, CDR2 FQGTGA. The CDR3 extends over 15 amino acids. Unmatched junction bases numbered 7, after V lost 2 bases and J lost 4 bases. The CDR3, as DNA: TGTGCCAGCAGCTTAGCCGGGACTAGTGCATACGAGCAGTACTTC. Amino acids: CASSLAGTSAYEQYF.

The chain couples TRBV7-2 to TRBJ2-3, with 13 bases identical to TRBD2. The CDR3 runs to 16 residues. After removal of 5 bases from V and 1 base from J, the junction contained 3 bases not matched to a gene. The V gene's germline CDR1 is SGHTA and CDR2 FQGNSA. The CDR3 bases are TGTGCCAGCAGCGTCGGGACTAGCGGGGGCACAGATACGCAGTATTTT. Protein sequence: CASSVGTSGGTDTQYF.